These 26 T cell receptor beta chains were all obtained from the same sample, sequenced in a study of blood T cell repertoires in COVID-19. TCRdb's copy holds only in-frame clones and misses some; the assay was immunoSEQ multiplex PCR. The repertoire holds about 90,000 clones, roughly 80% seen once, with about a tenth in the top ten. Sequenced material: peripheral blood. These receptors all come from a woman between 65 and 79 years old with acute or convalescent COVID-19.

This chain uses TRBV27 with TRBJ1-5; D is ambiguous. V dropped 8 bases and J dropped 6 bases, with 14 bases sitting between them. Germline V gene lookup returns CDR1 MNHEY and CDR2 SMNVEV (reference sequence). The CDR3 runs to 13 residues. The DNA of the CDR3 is TGTGCCAGCCAGTTTCAGGTGGGTCAGCCCCAGCATTTT. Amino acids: CASQFQVGQPQHF.

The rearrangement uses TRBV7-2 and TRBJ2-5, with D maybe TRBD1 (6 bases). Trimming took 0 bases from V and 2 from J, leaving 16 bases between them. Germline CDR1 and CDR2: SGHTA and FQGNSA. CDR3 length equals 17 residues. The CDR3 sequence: CASSLAGVGRGQETQYF. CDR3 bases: TGTGCCAGCAGCTTAGCCGGCGTAGGAAGGGGGCAAGAGACCCAGTACTTC.

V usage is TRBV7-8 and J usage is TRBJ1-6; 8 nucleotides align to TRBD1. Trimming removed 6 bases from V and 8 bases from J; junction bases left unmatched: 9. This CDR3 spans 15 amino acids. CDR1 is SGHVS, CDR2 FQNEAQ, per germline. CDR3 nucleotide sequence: TGTGCCAGCAGACTAGAGACAGGGGCGCATTCACCCCTCCACTTT. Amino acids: CASRLETGAHSPLHF.

As DNA, the CDR3 is TGTGCCTGGAGTGTACAAGTTCAAGAGACCCAGTACTTC. It yields the protein CAWSVQVQETQYF. The chain recombines TRBV30 with TRBJ2-5, with D hard to call. Germline CDR1 GTSNPN, CDR2 SVGIG (reference sequence). CDR3 length: 13 residues. V was clipped by 0 bases and J by 2 bases, with 7 bases between them.

CDR3: CASSPGTAYGYTF. The CDR3 nucleotides are TGTGCCAGCAGTCCCGGGACAGCATATGGCTACACCTTC. This chain uses TRBV12-3 or TRBV12-4 with TRBJ1-2, with 7 positions matching TRBD1. The J segment lost 5 bases and the V segment lost 5 bases, leaving 5 bases of the junction unmatched. The CDR3 sequence is 13 residues long.

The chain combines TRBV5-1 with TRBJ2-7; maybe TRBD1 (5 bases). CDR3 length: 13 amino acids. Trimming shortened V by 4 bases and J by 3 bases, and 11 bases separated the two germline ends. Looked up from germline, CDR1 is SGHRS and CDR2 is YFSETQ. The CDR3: CASSPGQIYEQYF. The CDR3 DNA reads TGCGCCAGCAGCCCAGGACAAATCTACGAGCAGTACTTC.

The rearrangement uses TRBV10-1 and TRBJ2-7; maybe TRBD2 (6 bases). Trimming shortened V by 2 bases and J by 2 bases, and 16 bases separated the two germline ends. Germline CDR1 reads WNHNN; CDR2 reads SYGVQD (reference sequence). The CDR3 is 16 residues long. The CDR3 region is CASSEGSGGETYEQYF. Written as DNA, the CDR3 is TGCGCCAGCAGTGAGGGGTCTGGCGGGGAAACCTACGAGCAGTACTTC.

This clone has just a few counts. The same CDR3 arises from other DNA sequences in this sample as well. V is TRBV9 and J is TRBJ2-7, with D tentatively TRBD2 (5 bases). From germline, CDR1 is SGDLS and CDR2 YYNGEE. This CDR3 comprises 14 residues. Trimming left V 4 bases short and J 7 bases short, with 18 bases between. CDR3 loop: CASSPRGSLGEQYF. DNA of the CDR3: TGTGCCAGCAGCCCTCGGGGTAGTTTAGGTGAGCAGTACTTC.

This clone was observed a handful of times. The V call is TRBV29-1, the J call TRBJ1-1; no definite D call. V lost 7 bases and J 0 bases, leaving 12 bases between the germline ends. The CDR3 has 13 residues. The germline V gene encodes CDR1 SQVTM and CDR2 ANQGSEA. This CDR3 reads CSAFSHLNTEAFF. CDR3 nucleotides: TGCAGCGCTTTTTCCCATTTGAACACTGAAGCTTTCTTT.

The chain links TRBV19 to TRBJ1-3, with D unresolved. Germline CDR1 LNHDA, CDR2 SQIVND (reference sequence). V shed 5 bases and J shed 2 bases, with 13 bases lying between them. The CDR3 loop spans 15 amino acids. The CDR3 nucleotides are TGTGCCAGTAGTTTTCGAGGTGGAGCTGGAAACACCATATATTTT. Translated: CASSFRGGAGNTIYF.

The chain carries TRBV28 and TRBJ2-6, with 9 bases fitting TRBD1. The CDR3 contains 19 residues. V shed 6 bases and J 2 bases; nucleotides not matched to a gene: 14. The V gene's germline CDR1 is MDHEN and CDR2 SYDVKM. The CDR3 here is CASRAGTGPLGAGANVLTF. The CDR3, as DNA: TGTGCCAGCAGGGCCGGGACAGGGCCCCTCGGTGCTGGGGCCAACGTCCTGACTTTC. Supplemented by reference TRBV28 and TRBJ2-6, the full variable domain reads DVKVTQSSRYLVKRTGEKVFLECVQDMDHENMFWYRQDPGLGLRLIYFSYDVKMKEKGDIPEGYSVSREKKERFSLILESASTNQTSMYLCASRAGTGPLGAGANVLTFGAGSRLTVL.

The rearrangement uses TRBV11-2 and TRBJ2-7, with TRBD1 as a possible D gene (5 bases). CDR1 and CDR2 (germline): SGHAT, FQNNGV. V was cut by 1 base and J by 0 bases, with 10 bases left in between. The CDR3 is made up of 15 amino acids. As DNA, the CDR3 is TGTGCCAGCAGCTTAGGCGTGACAGCCTCCTACGAGCAGTACTTC. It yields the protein CASSLGVTASYEQYF.

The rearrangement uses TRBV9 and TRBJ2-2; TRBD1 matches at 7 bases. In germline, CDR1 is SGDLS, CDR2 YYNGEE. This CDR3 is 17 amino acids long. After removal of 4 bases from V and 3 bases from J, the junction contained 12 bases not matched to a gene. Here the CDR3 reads CASSRSPTGAYTGELFF. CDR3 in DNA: TGTGCCAGCAGCCGTAGTCCCACAGGGGCATACACCGGGGAGCTGTTTTTT.

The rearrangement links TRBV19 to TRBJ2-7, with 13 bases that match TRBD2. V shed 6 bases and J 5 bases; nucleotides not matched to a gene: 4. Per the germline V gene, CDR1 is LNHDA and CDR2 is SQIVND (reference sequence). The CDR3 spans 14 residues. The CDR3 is CASSRLAGGDEQYF. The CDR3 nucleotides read TGTGCCAGTAGCCGACTAGCGGGAGGTGACGAGCAGTACTTC.

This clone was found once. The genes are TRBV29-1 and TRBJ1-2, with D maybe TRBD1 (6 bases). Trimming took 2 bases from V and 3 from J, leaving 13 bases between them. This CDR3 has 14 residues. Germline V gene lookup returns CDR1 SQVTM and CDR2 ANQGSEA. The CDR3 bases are TGCAGCGTTGAAAAGGCGGGGGCCGACTATGGCTACACCTTC. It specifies CSVEKAGADYGYTF.

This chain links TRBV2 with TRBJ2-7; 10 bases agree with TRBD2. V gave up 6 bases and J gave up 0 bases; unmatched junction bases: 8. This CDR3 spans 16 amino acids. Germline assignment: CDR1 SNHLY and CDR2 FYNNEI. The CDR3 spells CASRNSGRAFSYEQYF. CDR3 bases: TGTGCCAGCAGGAACAGCGGGAGGGCCTTCTCCTACGAGCAGTACTTC. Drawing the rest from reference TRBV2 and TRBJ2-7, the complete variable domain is EPEVTQTPSHQVTQMGQEVILRCVPISNHLYFYWYRQILGQKVEFLVSFYNNEISEKSEIFDDQFSVERPDGSNFTLKIRSTKLEDSAMYFCASRNSGRAFSYEQYFGPGTRLTVT.

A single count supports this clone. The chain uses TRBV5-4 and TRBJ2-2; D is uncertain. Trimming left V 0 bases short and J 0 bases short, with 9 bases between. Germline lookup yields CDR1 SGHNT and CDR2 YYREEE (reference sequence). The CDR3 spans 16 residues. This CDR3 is CASSLGHHANTGELFF. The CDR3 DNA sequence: TGTGCCAGCAGCTTGGGGCACCACGCGAACACCGGGGAGCTGTTTTTT.

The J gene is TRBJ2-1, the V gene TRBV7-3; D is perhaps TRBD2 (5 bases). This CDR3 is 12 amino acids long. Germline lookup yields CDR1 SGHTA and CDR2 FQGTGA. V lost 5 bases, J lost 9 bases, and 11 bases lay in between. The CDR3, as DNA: TGTGCCAGCAGCGGGAGAGATCGTGAGCAGTTCTTC. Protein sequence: CASSGRDREQFF.

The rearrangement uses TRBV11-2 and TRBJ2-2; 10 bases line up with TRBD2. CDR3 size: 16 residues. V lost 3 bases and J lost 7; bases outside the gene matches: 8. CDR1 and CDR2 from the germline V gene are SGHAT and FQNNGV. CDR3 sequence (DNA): TGTGCCAGCAGCTTCGAGCTAGCGGGAGTGGGCGGGGAGCTGTTTTTT. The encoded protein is CASSFELAGVGGELFF. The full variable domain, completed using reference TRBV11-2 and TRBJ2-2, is EAGVAQSPRYKIIEKRQSVAFWCNPISGHATLYWYQQILGQGPKLLIQFQNNGVVDDSQLPKDRFSAERLKGVDSTLKIQPAKLEDSAVYLCASSFELAGVGGELFFGEGSRLTVL.

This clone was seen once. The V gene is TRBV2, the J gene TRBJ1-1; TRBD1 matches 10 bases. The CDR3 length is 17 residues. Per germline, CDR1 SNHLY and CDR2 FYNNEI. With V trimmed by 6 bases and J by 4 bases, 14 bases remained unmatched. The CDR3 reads CASSFGQGDSSFTEAFF. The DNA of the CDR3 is TGTGCCAGCAGCTTCGGACAGGGGGATTCATCGTTCACTGAAGCTTTCTTT.

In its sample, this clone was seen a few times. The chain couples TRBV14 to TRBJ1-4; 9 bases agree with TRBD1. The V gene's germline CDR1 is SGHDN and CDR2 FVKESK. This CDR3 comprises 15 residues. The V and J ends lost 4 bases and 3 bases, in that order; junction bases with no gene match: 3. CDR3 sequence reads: CASSPRTGANEKLFF. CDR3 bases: TGTGCCAGCAGCCCACGGACAGGGGCTAATGAAAAACTGTTTTTT. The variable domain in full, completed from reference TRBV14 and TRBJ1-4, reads EAGVTQFPSHSVIEKGQTVTLRCDPISGHDNLYWYRRVMGKEIKFLLHFVKESKQDESGMPNNRFLAERTGGTYSTLKVQPAELEDSGVYFCASSPRTGANEKLFFGSGTQLSVL.

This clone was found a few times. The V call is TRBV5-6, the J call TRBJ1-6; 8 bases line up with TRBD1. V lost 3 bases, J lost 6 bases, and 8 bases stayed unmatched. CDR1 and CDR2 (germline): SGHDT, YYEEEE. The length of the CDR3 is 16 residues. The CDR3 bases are TGTGCCAGCAGCTACGGACAGGGACGACCTAATTCACCCCTCCACTTT. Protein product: CASSYGQGRPNSPLHF. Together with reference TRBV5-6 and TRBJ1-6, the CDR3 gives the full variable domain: DAGVTQSPTHLIKTRGQQVTLRCSPKSGHDTVSWYQQALGQGPQFIFQYYEEEERQRGNFPDRFSGHQFPNYSSELNVNALLLGDSALYLCASSYGQGRPNSPLHFGNGTRLTVT.

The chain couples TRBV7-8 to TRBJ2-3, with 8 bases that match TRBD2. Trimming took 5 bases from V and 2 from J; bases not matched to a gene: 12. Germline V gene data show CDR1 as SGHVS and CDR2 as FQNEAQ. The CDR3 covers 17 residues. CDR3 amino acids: CASSLVAGGMITDTQYF. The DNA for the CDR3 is TGTGCCAGCAGCCTGGTCGCGGGGGGAATGATCACAGATACGCAGTATTTT. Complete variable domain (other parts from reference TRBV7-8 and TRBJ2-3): GAGVSQSPRYKVAKRGQDVALRCDPISGHVSLFWYQQALGQGPEFLTYFQNEAQLDKSGLPSDRFFAERPEGSVSTLKIQRTQQEDSAVYLCASSLVAGGMITDTQYFGPGTRLTVL.

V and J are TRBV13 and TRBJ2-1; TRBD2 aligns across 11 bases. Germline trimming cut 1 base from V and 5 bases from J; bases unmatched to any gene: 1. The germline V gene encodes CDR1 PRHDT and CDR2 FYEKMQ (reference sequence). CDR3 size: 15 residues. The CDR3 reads CASSLELAGDNEQFF. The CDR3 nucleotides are TGTGCCAGCAGCTTAGAACTAGCGGGGGACAATGAGCAGTTCTTC.

CDR3 loop: CASSEGVGQATEAFF. The CDR3 DNA is TGCGCCAGCAGCGAGGGAGTGGGACAGGCCACTGAAGCTTTCTTT. This chain joins TRBV5-1 and TRBJ1-1, with 8 bases matching TRBD1. Unmatched junction bases numbered 9, after V lost 4 bases and J lost 4 bases. The CDR3 consists of 15 residues. The germline V gene has CDR1 SGHRS and CDR2 YFSETQ.

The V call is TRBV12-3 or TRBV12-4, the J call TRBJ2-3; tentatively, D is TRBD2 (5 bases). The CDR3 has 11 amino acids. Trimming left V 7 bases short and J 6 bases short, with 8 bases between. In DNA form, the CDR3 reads TGTGCCAGCACCCGGGGTGATACGCAGTATTTT. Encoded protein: CASTRGDTQYF.